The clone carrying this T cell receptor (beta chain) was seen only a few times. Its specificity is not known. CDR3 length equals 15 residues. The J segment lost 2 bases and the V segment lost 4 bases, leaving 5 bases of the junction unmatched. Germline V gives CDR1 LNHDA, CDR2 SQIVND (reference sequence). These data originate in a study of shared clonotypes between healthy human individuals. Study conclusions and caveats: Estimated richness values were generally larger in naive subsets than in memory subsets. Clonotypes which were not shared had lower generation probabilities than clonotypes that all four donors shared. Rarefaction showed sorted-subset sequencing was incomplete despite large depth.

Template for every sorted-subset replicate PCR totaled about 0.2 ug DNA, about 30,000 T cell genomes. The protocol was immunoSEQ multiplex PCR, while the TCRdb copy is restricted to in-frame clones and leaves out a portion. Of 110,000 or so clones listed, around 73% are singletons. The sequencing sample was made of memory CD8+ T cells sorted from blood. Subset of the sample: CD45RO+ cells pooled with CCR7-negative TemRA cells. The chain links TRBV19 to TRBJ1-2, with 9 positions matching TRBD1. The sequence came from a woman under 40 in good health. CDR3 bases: TGTGCCAGTAGTACCGGGACAGGGACCAACTATGGCTACACCTTC. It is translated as CASSTGTGTNYGYTF.